Sequencing of this T cell receptor beta chain was carried out in a study of T cell responses to AZD1222 COVID-19 vaccine. This CDR3 spans 15 amino acids. V was trimmed by 5 bases and J by 0 bases, leaving 10 bases between them. Germline CDR1 and CDR2: SGHTA and FQGNSA. As concerns this clone: Its antigen is still unknown.

Assay: immunoSEQ multiplex PCR; the TCRdb copy retains only in-frame clones and omits some. Seen here are approximately 150,000 clones, 70% to 90% observed once, and the top ten hold approximately 2.1%. Points from the study as a whole: Clonal diversity was possibly underestimated; the donors were predominantly white British and more often female.

Sequenced material: peripheral blood, taken on day 0 of AZD1222 vaccination. The V gene is TRBV7-2, the J gene TRBJ2-2; D tentatively reads TRBD1 or TRBD2 (6 bases each). This sequence originates from an adult in good health. The chain's CDR3 is CASSTGTSNTGELFF. The CDR3 bases are TGTGCCAGCAGCACAGGGACTTCGAACACCGGGGAGCTGTTTTTT.